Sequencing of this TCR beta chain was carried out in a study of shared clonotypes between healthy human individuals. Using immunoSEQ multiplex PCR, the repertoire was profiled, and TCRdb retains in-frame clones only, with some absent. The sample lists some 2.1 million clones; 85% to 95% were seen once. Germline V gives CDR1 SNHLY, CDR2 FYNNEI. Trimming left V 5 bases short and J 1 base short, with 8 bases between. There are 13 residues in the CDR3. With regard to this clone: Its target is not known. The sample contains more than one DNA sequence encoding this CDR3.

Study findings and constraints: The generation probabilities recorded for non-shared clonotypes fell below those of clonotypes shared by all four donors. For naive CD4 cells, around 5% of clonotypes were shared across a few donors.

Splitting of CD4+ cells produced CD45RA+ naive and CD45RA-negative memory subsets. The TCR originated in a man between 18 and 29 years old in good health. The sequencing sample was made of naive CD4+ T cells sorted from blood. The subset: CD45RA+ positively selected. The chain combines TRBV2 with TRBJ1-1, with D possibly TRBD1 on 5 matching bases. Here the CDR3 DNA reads TGTGCCAGCAGTCGAGACAGGAACACTGAAGCTTTCTTT. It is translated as CASSRDRNTEAFF.